This TCR beta chain originates from a study of cytomegalovirus exposure and HLA in healthy donors. Study-level results: The tendency of first-cohort TCR clusters to co-occur in the approximately 110 validation repertoires was the finding of a later analysis. Among TCR sequences, most were rare, though some public TCRs appeared in many donors. Cytomegalovirus-associated status was assigned to 164 TCR beta chains.

Assay: immunoSEQ multiplex PCR; the TCRdb copy retains only in-frame clones and omits some. The sample carries 130,000 to 150,000 clones, 85% to 90% recorded once. Note on this clone: Its antigen is undetermined.

Trimming left V 3 bases short and J 5 bases short, with 4 bases between. Germline loops: CDR1 MNHEY, CDR2 SVGAGI. The CDR3 totals 11 residues. This TCR derives from a woman aged 25 to 39 in good health and CMV-seropositive. Input material: PBMCs. J is TRBJ2-5 and V is TRBV6-5; D is unclear. CDR3 coding DNA: TGTGCCAGCAGTTATCTGGAGACCCAGTACTTC. Protein product: CASSYLETQYF.